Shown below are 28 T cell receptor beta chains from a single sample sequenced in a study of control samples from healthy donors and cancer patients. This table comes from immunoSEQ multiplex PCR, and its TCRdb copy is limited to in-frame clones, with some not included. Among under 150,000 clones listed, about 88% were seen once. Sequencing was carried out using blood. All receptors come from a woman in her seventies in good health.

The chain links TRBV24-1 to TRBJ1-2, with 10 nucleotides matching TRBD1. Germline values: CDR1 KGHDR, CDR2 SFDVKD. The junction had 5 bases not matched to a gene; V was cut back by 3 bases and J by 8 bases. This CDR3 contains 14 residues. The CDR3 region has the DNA TGTGCCACCAGTGATCCTGACAGGGGGCAAGGCTACACCTTC. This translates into CATSDPDRGQGYTF.

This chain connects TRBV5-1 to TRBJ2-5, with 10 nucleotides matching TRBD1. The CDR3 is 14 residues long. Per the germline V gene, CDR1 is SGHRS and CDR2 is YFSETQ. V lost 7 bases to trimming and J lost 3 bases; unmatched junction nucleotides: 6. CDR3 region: CASQMGTGEETQYF. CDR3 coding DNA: TGCGCCAGCCAGATGGGGACAGGGGAAGAGACCCAGTACTTC.

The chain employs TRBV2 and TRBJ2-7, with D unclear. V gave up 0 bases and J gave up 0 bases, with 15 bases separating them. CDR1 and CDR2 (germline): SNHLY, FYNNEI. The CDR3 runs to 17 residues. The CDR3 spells CASSEALTRPLSYEQYF. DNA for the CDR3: TGTGCCAGCAGTGAAGCGCTGACCAGGCCCCTCTCCTACGAGCAGTACTTC.

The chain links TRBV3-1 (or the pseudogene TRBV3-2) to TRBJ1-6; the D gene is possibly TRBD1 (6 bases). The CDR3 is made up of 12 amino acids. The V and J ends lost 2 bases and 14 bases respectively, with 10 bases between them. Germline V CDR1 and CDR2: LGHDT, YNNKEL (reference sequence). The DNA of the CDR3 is TGTGCCAGCAGCCAACTTTCAGGGGCCCTCCACTTT. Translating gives CASSQLSGALHF.

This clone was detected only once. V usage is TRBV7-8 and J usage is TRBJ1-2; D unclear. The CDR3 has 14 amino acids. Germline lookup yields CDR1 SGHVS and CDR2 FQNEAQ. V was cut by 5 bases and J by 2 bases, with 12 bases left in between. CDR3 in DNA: TGTGCCAGCAGCCACGGGTTGGGAAACTATGGCTACACCTTC. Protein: CASSHGLGNYGYTF.

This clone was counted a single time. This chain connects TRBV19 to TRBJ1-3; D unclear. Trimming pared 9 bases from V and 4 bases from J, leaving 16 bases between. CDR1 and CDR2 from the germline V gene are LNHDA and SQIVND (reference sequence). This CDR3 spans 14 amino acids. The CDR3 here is CASTWGAVGNTIYF. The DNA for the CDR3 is TGTGCCAGCACTTGGGGTGCCGTAGGAAACACCATATATTTT.

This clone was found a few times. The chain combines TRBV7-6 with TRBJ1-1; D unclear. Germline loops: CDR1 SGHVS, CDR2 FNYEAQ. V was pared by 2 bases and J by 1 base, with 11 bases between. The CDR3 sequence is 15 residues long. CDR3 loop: CASSLFSVENTEAFF. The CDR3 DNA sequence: TGTGCCAGCAGCTTATTTTCAGTAGAGAACACTGAAGCTTTCTTT.

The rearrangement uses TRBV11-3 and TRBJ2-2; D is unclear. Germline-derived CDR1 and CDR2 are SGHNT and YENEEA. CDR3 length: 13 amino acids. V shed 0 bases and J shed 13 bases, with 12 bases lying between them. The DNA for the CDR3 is TGTGCCAGCAGCTTAGATCGGCAGGACGGGCTGTTTTTT. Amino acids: CASSLDRQDGLFF.

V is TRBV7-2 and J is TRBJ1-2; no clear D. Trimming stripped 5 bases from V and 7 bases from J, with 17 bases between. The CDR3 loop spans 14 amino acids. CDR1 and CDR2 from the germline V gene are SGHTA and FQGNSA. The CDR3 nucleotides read TGTGCCAGCAGCGGCGACGCATGGGGTGGTGGCTACACCTTC. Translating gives CASSGDAWGGGYTF.

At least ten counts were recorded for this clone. CDR3: CASSPRMGNQPQHF. CDR3 in DNA: TGTGCCAGCAGCCCCCGGATGGGTAATCAGCCCCAGCATTTT. This sequence joins TRBV27 and TRBJ1-5; D is undetermined. V dropped 6 bases and J dropped 4 bases, with 13 bases sitting between them. The CDR3 runs to 14 residues. Looked up from germline, CDR1 is MNHEY and CDR2 is SMNVEV (reference sequence).

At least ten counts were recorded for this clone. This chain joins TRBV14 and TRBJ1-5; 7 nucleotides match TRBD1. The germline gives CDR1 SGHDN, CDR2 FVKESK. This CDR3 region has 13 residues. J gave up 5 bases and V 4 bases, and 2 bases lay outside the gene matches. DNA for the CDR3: TGTGCCAGCAGCCGGGGGACAGATCAGCCCCAGCATTTT. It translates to CASSRGTDQPQHF. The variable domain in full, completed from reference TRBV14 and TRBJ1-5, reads EAGVTQFPSHSVIEKGQTVTLRCDPISGHDNLYWYRRVMGKEIKFLLHFVKESKQDESGMPNNRFLAERTGGTYSTLKVQPAELEDSGVYFCASSRGTDQPQHFGDGTRLSIL.

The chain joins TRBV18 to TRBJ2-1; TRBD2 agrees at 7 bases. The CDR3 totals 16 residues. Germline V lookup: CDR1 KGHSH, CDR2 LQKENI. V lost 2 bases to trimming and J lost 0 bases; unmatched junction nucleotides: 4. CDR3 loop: CASSPERGISYNEQFF. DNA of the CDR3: TGTGCCAGCTCACCAGAGCGGGGCATCTCCTACAATGAGCAGTTCTTC. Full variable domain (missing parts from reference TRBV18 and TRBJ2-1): NAGVMQNPRHLVRRRGQEARLRCSPMKGHSHVYWYRQLPEEGLKFMVYLQKENIIDESGMPKERFSAEFPKEGPSILRIQQVVRGDSAAYFCASSPERGISYNEQFFGPGTRLTVL.

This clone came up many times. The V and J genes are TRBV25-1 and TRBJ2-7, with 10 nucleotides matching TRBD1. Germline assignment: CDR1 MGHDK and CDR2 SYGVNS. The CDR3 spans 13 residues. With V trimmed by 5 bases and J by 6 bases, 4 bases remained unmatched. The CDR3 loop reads CASSSGTGVEQYF. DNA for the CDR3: TGTGCCAGCAGTTCGGGGACAGGGGTCGAGCAGTACTTC.

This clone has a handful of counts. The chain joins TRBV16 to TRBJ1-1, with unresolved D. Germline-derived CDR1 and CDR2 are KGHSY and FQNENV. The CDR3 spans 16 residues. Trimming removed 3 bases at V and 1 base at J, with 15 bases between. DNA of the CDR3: TGTGCCAGCAGCCACTATTCGGGAATGGGGAACACTGAAGCTTTCTTT. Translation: CASSHYSGMGNTEAFF.

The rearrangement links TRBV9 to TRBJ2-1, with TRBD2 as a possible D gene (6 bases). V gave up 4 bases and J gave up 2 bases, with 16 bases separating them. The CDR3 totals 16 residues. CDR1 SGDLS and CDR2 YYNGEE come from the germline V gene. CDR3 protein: CASSTQDGGTYNEQFF. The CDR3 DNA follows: TGTGCCAGCAGCACCCAGGATGGGGGGACCTACAATGAGCAGTTCTTC.

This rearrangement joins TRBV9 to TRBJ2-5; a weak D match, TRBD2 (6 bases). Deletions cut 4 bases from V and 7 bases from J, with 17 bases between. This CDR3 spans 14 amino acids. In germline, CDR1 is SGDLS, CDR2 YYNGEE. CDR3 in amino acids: CASSRGEAGPTQYF. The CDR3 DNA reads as TGTGCCAGCAGCCGAGGCGAGGCGGGGCCGACCCAGTACTTC. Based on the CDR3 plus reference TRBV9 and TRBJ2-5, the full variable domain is DSGVTQTPKHLITATGQRVTLRCSPRSGDLSVYWYQQSLDQGLQFLIQYYNGEERAKGNILERFSAQQFPDLHSELNLSSLELGDSALYFCASSRGEAGPTQYFGPGTRLLVL.

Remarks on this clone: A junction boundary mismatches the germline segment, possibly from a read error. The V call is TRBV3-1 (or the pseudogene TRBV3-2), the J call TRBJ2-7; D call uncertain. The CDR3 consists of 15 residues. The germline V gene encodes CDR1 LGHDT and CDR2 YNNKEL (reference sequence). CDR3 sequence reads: CASSQGETKHSLQNF. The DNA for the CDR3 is TGTGCCAGCAGCCAGGGCGAGACCAAACACTCACTCCAGAACTTC.

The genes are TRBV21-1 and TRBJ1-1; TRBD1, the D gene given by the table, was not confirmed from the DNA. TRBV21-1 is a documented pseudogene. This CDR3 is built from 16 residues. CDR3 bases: TGTGCCAGCAGCAAAGTCTGGGGCAGGGTCGGAGTTGAAGCTTTCTTT. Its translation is CASSKVWGRVGVEAFF.

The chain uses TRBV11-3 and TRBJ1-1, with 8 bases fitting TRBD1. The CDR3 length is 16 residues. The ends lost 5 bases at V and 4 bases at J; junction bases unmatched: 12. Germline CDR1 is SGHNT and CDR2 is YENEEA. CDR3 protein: CASSPTWTGRATEAFF. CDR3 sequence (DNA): TGTGCCAGCAGCCCCACGTGGACAGGGCGGGCCACTGAAGCTTTCTTT.

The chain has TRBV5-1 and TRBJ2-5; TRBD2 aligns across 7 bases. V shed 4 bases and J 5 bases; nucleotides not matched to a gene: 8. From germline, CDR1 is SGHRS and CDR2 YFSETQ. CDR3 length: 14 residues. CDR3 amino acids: CASSMGGVEETQYF. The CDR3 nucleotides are TGCGCCAGCAGCATGGGAGGGGTGGAGGAGACCCAGTACTTC.

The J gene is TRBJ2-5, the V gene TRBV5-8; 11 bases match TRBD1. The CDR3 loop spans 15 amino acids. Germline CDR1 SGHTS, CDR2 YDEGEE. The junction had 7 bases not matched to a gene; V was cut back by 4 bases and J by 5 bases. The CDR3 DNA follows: TGTGCCAGCAGCCTGGACAGGGGGCTTCGGGAGACCCAGTACTTC. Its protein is CASSLDRGLRETQYF.

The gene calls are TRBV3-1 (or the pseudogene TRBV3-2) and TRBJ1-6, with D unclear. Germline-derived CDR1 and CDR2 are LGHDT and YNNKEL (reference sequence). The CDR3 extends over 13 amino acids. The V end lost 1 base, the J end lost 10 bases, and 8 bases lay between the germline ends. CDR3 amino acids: CASSQGYGSPLHF. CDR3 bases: TGTGCCAGCAGCCAAGGGTATGGGTCACCCCTCCACTTT.

Here the CDR3 DNA reads TGTGCCAGCAGCAGGGGACAGAGGAATGAAAAACTGTTTTTT. Residues: CASSRGQRNEKLFF. The chain is built from TRBV5-5 and TRBJ1-4; 7 bases are a match to TRBD1. From germline, CDR1 is SGHKS and CDR2 YYEKEE (reference sequence). V was pared by 4 bases and J by 5 bases, with 5 bases of the junction left unmatched. This CDR3 has 14 residues.

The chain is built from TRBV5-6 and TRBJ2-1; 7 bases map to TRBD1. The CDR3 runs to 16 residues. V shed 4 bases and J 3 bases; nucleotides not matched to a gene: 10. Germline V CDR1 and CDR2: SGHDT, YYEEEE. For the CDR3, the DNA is TGTGCCAGCAGCCCCGGTTGGCAGGGGGTCTACAATGAGCAGTTCTTC. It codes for CASSPGWQGVYNEQFF.

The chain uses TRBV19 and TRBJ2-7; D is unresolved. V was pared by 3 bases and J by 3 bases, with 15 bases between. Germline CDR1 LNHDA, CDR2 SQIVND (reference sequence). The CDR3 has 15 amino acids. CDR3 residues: CASSMGSSGGYEQYF. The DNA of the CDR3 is TGTGCCAGTAGTATGGGGTCCAGTGGTGGCTACGAGCAGTACTTC.

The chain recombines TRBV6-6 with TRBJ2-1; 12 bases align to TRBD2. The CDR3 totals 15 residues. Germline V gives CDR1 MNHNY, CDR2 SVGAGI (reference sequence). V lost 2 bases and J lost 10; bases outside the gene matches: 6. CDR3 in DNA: TGTGCCAGCAGTTACGCTAGCGGGGGGGCCGGGGAGCAGTTCTTC. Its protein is CASSYASGGAGEQFF.

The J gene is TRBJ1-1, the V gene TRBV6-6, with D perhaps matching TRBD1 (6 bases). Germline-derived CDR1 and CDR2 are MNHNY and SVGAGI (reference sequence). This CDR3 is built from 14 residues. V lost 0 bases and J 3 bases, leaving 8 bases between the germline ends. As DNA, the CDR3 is TGTGCCAGCAGTTACTCACAGGGACACACTGAAGCTTTCTTT. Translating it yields CASSYSQGHTEAFF.

DNA of the CDR3: TGCGCCAGCAGTGTGGGACTACAAGAGACCCAGTACTTC. Residues: CASSVGLQETQYF. The rearrangement uses TRBV10-2 and TRBJ2-5; the match to TRBD2 covers 7 bases. Germline CDR1 is WSHSY and CDR2 is SAAADI. V was clipped by 4 bases and J by 2 bases; unmatched bases: 1. There are 13 residues in the CDR3.